The next 16 T cell receptor beta chains were all read from a single sample in a study of neurological immune-mediated disorders. One entry per CDR3 protein, called by TCRdb with MiXCR from the 5' RACE reads. The sample includes around 33,000 distinct CDR3 sequences, around 21% of them seen just once. The sequenced material came from CD4+ T cells from blood. The receptors shown here come from a man aged 50-60 years with HTLV-1-associated myelopathy (HAM/TSP).

The chain joins TRBV7-2 to TRBJ2-7; 8 positions match TRBD1. The germline V gene has CDR1 SGHTA and CDR2 FQGNSA. V lost 5 bases to trimming and J lost 6 bases; unmatched junction nucleotides: 6. The CDR3 runs to 13 residues. As DNA, the CDR3 is TGTGCCAGCAGCATTCACAGGGGGAGCGAGCAGTACTTC. This encodes CASSIHRGSEQYF.

There are many counts of this clonotype. The chain uses TRBV20-1 and TRBJ2-1, with TRBD2 identical over 7 bases. The CDR3 is 13 residues long. After removal of 7 bases from V and 8 bases from J, the junction contained 11 bases not matched to a gene. Germline V lookup: CDR1 DFQATT, CDR2 SNEGSKA (reference sequence). Here the CDR3 reads CSVWTSIVDEQFF. CDR3 sequence (DNA): TGCAGTGTTTGGACTAGTATAGTTGATGAGCAGTTCTTC.

There are many counts of this clonotype. The DNA for the CDR3 is TGTGCCAGCAGTTTAGTCGGCAACGACTATGGCTACACCTTC. Translating it yields CASSLVGNDYGYTF. The gene calls are TRBV12-3 or TRBV12-4 and TRBJ1-2, with D unclear. The length of the CDR3 is 14 residues. V lost 1 base and J 3 bases, leaving 9 bases between the germline ends.

This clonotype was seen many times. This sequence joins TRBV14 and TRBJ2-1; 8 bases are shared with TRBD1. The ends lost 1 base at V and 4 bases at J; junction bases unmatched: 6. The CDR3 runs 16 residues. The germline gives CDR1 SGHDN, CDR2 FVKESK. The CDR3 coding sequence is TGTGCCAGCAGCCAAGTCCGGACAGGGTCATACAATGAGCAGTTCTTC. Translated: CASSQVRTGSYNEQFF.

The chain joins TRBV20-1 to TRBJ1-2; 10 bases align to TRBD1. The CDR3 is 12 residues long. Germline CDR1 DFQATT, CDR2 SNEGSKA (reference sequence). V was clipped by 6 bases and J by 7 bases; unmatched bases: 5. The CDR3 DNA reads as TGCAGTGCCACCCGGGACAGGGGTGGCTACACCTTC. It translates to CSATRDRGGYTF.

This clonotype showed up many times. The CDR3 loop is CASSAGQGWEKLFF. The CDR3 DNA follows: TGTGCCAGCAGCGCCGGACAGGGTTGGGAAAAACTGTTTTTT. The rearrangement links TRBV9 to TRBJ1-4; 8 bases fit TRBD1. The length of the CDR3 is 14 residues. Trimming at V came to 3 bases and at J to 8 bases, leaving 6 bases not matched to a gene. Germline CDR1 reads SGDLS; CDR2 reads YYNGEE.

At least ten counts were recorded for this clonotype. V and J are TRBV10-3 and TRBJ1-2, with a tentative D call TRBD1 (6 bases). V dropped 6 bases and J dropped 4 bases, with 18 bases sitting between them. CDR3 size: 15 residues. Germline V lookup: CDR1 ENHRY, CDR2 SYGVKD. The CDR3 here is CAISPGQSWSYGYTF. As DNA, the CDR3 is TGTGCCATCAGCCCAGGACAGTCTTGGAGCTATGGCTACACCTTC.

The genes are TRBV6-6 and TRBJ1-1; TRBD1 aligns across 7 bases. The J segment lost 4 bases and the V segment lost 0 bases, leaving 14 bases of the junction unmatched. The CDR3 extends over 18 amino acids. Germline CDR1 MNHNY, CDR2 SVGAGI (reference sequence). This CDR3 reads CASSYSGYEGARSTEAFF. In DNA form, the CDR3 reads TGTGCCAGCAGTTACTCGGGTTATGAGGGGGCTCGGAGCACTGAAGCTTTCTTT.

This clonotype was found many times. The chain employs TRBV3-1 and TRBJ2-1; weak D call: TRBD2 (5 bases). V was cut by 5 bases and J by 6 bases, with 11 bases left in between. CDR3 length equals 13 residues. CDR1 is LGHDT and CDR2 is YNNKEL in the germline V gene (reference sequence). The CDR3 coding sequence is TGTGCCAGCAGCGGAGAGGGAAGCAATGAGCAGTTCTTC. It codes for CASSGEGSNEQFF.

The chain links TRBV20-1 to TRBJ1-6, with 7 bases fitting TRBD1. Per germline, CDR1 DFQATT and CDR2 SNEGSKA (reference sequence). V gave up 6 bases and J gave up 9 bases; unmatched junction bases: 8. There are 13 residues in the CDR3. DNA of the CDR3: TGCAGTGCCAGCGACAGGGCCGGTTCACCCCTCCACTTT. Its protein is CSASDRAGSPLHF.

This chain joins TRBV20-1 and TRBJ2-5, with 12 bases that match TRBD1. The J segment lost 5 bases and the V segment lost 5 bases, leaving 9 bases of the junction unmatched. This CDR3 has 15 residues. CDR1 is DFQATT and CDR2 is SNEGSKA in the germline V gene (reference sequence). CDR3 bases: TGCAGTGCTTCGCCGGGACAGGGGGCGAGGGAGACCCAGTACTTC. Its protein product is CSASPGQGARETQYF.

The genes are TRBV2 and TRBJ1-2, with D perhaps TRBD1 (5 bases). V was cut by 7 bases and J by 1 base, with 16 bases left in between. CDR3 length equals 15 residues. The germline CDR1 and CDR2 sequences are SNHLY and FYNNEI. CDR3 amino acids: CASTGGTEINYGYTF. The CDR3 DNA reads as TGTGCCAGCACCGGAGGGACCGAGATTAACTATGGCTACACCTTC.

This clonotype was found many times. The V gene is TRBV20-1, the J gene TRBJ1-1; D call uncertain. V lost 1 base and J lost 2, with 11 bases in between. CDR1 DFQATT and CDR2 SNEGSKA come from the germline V gene (reference sequence). This CDR3 region has 14 residues. The chain's CDR3 is CSARGPGRNTEAFF. The CDR3, as DNA: TGCAGTGCTAGAGGCCCCGGGAGAAACACTGAAGCTTTCTTT.

This chain links TRBV10-3 with TRBJ2-7; a weak D match, TRBD1 (6 bases). Looked up from germline, CDR1 is ENHRY and CDR2 is SYGVKD. CDR3 length: 14 amino acids. With 8 bases removed from V and 2 bases from J, the gap between germline ends came to 16 bases. The CDR3 loop reads CAIGEGGRAYEQYF. DNA for the CDR3: TGTGCCATCGGAGAAGGGGGTCGAGCCTACGAGCAGTACTTC.

This clonotype was found many times. The J gene is TRBJ2-7, the V gene TRBV4-1; 10 bases line up with TRBD2. The CDR3 has 16 residues. The J segment lost 6 bases and the V segment lost 2 bases, leaving 10 bases of the junction unmatched. Germline CDR1 is MGHRA and CDR2 is YSYEKL. CDR3: CASSQRASGRIREQYF. The DNA for the CDR3 is TGCGCCAGCAGCCAACGGGCTAGCGGGAGAATCCGCGAGCAGTACTTC.

This clonotype was found many times. The CDR3 DNA reads TGCAGTGCTAGAGCAATAAACGGCAATCAGCCCCAGCATTTT. Amino acids: CSARAINGNQPQHF. The genes are TRBV20-1 and TRBJ1-5, with no clear D. The CDR3 has 14 amino acids. The V gene lost 1 base and the J gene lost 2 bases, with 9 bases spanning the gap. Germline lookup yields CDR1 DFQATT and CDR2 SNEGSKA (reference sequence).